This T cell receptor (beta chain) was identified in a study of OX40 agonist ivuxolimab in advanced cancers. Germline V gives CDR1 LNHDA, CDR2 SQIVND (reference sequence). V lost 3 bases and J lost 4, with 7 bases in between. CDR3 length equals 12 residues. Using immunoSEQ multiplex PCR, the repertoire was profiled, and TCRdb retains in-frame clones only, with some absent. Of 12,000 to 15,000 clones listed, approximately 93% are singletons. The chain joins TRBV19 to TRBJ2-7, with D uncertain. Specimen: CD4+ or CD8+ T cells sorted from blood, collected in a trial of the OX40 agonist ivuxolimab. This TCR was recovered from an adult with an advanced solid tumor such as melanoma, head and neck, liver or kidney cancer. Here the CDR3 DNA reads TGTGCCAGTAGTATGGCACCTTACGAGCAGTACTTC. Its translation: CASSMAPYEQYF.